This T cell receptor (beta chain) was retrieved from a study of CD8+ T cells in alopecia areata. Overall study: Tofacitinib ran 6 to 18 months, followed by 6 months off drug.

Extracted from the samples, RNA was reverse transcribed into cDNA to serve as the sequencing template. Sequencing was performed with immunoSEQ multiplex PCR; in TCRdb, only in-frame clones are kept and a portion is missing. The sample holds about 64,000 clones, 40% to 55% seen once. Indicated treatment: oral pan-JAK inhibitor, 5-10 mg twice daily. Cell sorting on a FACSAria was used to separate CD4+ and CD8+ T cells from the PBMCs. Germline assignment: CDR1 SNHLY and CDR2 FYNNEI. Trimming stripped 3 bases from V and 0 bases from J, with 15 bases between. The CDR3 is made up of 17 amino acids. The TCR was taken from a human donor with alopecia areata. This specimen consisted of CD8+ T cells sorted from blood, obtained at roughly week 38, from a patient treated with tofacitinib. The gene calls are TRBV2 and TRBJ2-1; weak D call: TRBD2 (6 bases). The CDR3, as DNA: TGTGCCAGCAGTGAGAGTCCGCGGGGTAGCTCCTACAATGAGCAGTTCTTC. Its protein product is CASSESPRGSSYNEQFF.